The present entry profiles one T cell receptor beta chain with its context. Antigen unknown. The read ends 3 residues shy of where the CDR3 ends; the end is completed using the germline J gene. This sample is drawn from a study of T cell clonality in common variable immunodeficiency. Broader study findings: In common variable immunodeficiency, TCR beta chains reportedly carried fewer deletions and N-nucleotide insertions.

Germline CDR1 reads LNHDA; CDR2 reads SQIVND (reference sequence). Trimming removed 7 bases at V and 6 bases at J, with 19 bases between. The CDR3 has 15 residues. Here immunoSEQ multiplex PCR was the method, and the copy in TCRdb shows in-frame clones only, minus some. The sample has tens of thousands of clones, none seen only once. This TCR came from a human donor with common variable immunodeficiency. V usage is TRBV19 and J usage is TRBJ2-4, with D possibly matching TRBD2 (6 bases). Specimen: peripheral blood mononuclear cells. The sequenced part of the CDR3 DNA is TGTGCCAGTAAGGGGTGGGGGGTCGGCCTAAACATT. This gives the protein CASKGWGVGLNI. The entire CDR3 sequence reads CASKGWGVGLNIQYF.